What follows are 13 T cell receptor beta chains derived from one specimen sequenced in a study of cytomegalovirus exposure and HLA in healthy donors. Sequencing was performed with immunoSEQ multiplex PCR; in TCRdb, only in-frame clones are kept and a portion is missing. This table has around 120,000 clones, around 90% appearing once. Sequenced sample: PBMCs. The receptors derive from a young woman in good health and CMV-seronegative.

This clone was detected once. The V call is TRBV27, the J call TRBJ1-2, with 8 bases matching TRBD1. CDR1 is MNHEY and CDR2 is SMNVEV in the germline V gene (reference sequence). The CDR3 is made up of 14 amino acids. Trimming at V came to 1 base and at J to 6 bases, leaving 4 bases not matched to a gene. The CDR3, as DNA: TGTGCCAGCAGTTTATGGGGGACAGGTGATGGCTACACCTTC. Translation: CASSLWGTGDGYTF.

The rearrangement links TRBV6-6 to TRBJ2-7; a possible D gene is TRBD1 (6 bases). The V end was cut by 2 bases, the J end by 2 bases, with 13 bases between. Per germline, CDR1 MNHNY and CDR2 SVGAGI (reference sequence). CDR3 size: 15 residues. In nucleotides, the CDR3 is TGTGCCAGCAGTTACGCCTATCACAGGGCCTACGAGCAGTACTTC. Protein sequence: CASSYAYHRAYEQYF.

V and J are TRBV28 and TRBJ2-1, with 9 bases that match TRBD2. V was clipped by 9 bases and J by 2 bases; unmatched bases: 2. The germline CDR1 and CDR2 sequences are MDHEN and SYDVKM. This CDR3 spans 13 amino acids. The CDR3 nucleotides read TGTGCCAGTAGCGGGGGAACCTACAATGAGCAGTTCTTC. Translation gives CASSGGTYNEQFF.

The CDR3 loop reads CASSPPPGGYTF. As DNA, the CDR3 is TGTGCCAGCAGCCCTCCCCCAGGGGGCTACACCTTC. The V gene is TRBV9, the J gene TRBJ1-2, with D possibly matching TRBD1 (5 bases). The CDR3 extends over 12 amino acids. Trimming removed 4 bases at V and 8 bases at J, with 12 bases between. Germline V lookup: CDR1 SGDLS, CDR2 YYNGEE.

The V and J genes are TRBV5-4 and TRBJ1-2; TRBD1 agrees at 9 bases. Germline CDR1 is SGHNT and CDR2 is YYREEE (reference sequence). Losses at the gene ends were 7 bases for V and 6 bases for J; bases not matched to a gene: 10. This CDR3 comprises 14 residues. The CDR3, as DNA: TGTGCCAGCTCCACAGGGGGCACGATTGATGGCTACACCTTC. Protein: CASSTGGTIDGYTF. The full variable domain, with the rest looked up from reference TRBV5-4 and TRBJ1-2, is ETGVTQSPTHLIKTRGQQVTLRCSSQSGHNTVSWYQQALGQGPQFIFQYYREEENGRGNFPPRFSGLQFPNYSSELNVNALELDDSALYLCASSTGGTIDGYTFGSGTRLTVV.

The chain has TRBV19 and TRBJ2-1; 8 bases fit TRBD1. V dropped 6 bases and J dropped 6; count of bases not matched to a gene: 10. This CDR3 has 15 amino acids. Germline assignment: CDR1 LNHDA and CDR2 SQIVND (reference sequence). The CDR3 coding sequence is TGTGCCAGTAGCCGGACAGGGACTTTTTTCAATGAGCAGTTCTTC. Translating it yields CASSRTGTFFNEQFF.

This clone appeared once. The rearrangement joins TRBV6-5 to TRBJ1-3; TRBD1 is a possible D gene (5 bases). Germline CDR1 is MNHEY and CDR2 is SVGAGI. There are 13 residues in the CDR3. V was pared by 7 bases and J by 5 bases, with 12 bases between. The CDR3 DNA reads TGTGCCAGCACGCCAGGGACTAGAAACACCATATATTTT. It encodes CASTPGTRNTIYF.

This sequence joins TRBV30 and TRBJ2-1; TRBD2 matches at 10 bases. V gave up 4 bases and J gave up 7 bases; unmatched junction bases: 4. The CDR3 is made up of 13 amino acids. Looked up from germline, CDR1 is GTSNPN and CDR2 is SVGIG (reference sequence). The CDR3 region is CAWIAGGVNEQFF. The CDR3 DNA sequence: TGTGCCTGGATAGCGGGAGGAGTAAATGAGCAGTTCTTC.

The CDR3 protein is CASSQTQGIGYEQYF. As DNA, the CDR3 is TGCGCCAGCAGCCAAACACAGGGAATCGGGTACGAGCAGTACTTC. V is TRBV4-1 and J is TRBJ2-7; perhaps TRBD1 as D (6 bases). The CDR3 extends over 15 amino acids. V shed 2 bases and J shed 4 bases, with 15 bases lying between them. Germline CDR1 is MGHRA and CDR2 is YSYEKL.

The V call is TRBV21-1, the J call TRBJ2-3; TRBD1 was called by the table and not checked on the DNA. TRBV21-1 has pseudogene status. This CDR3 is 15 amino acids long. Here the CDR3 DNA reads TGTGCCAGCACCCCTCAGGGGTCAAGCACAGATACGCAGTATTTT. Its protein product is CASTPQGSSTDTQYF.

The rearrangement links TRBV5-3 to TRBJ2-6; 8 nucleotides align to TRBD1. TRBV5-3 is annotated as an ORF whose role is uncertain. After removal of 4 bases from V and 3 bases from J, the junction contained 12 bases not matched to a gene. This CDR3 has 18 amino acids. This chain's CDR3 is CARSTGAGGPFGANVLTF. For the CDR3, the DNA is TGTGCCAGAAGCACTGGGGCAGGGGGCCCGTTTGGGGCCAACGTCCTGACTTTC.

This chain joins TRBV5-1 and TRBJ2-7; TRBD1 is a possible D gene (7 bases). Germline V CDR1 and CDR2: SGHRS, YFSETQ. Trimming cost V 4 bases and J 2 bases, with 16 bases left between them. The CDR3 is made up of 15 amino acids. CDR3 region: CASSQAEGAPYEQYF. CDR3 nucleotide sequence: TGCGCCAGCAGCCAGGCGGAGGGGGCACCCTACGAGCAGTACTTC.

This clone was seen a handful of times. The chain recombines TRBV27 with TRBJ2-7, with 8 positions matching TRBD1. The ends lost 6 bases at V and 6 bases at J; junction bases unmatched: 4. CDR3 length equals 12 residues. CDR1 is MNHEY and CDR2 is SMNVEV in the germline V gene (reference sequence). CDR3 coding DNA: TGTGCCAGCAGCTACGGACAGGGCGAGCAGTACTTC. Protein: CASSYGQGEQYF.